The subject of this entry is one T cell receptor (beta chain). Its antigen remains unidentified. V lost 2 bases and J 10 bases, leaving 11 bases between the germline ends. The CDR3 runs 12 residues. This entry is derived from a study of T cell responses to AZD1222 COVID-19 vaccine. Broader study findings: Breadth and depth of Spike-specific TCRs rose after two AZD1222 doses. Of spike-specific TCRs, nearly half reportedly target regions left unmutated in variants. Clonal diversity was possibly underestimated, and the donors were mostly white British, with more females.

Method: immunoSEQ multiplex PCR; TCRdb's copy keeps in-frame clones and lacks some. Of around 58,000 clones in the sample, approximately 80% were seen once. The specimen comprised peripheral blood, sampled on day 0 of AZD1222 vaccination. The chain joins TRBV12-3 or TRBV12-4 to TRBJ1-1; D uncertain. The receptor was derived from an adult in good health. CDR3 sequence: CASSLMGRGAFF. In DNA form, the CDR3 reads TGTGCCAGCAGTTTAATGGGTCGGGGAGCTTTCTTT.